Listed below are T cell receptor beta chains from one sample, sequenced in a study of OX40 agonist ivuxolimab in advanced cancers. Produced via immunoSEQ multiplex PCR; TCRdb's table is partial and in-frame only. Among 65,000 to 100,000 clones listed, around 84% were seen once. The sequenced sample was CD4+ or CD8+ T cells sorted from blood, obtained in a trial of the OX40 agonist ivuxolimab. Every receptor here comes from an adult with an advanced solid tumor such as melanoma, head and neck, liver or kidney cancer. The CDR3 runs from the conserved cysteine through the conserved F or W. A D gene is named only where the DNA matches it firmly.

J: TRBJ2-5
V: TRBV13
D: TRBD1
CDR3: CASSPRQGVEETQYF
DNA: TGTGCCAGCAGCCCTAGACAGGGTGTGGAAGAGACCCAGTACTTC

J: TRBJ2-3
V: TRBV28
D: TRBD1
CDR3: CASSWTGSLYTQYF
DNA: TGTGCCAGCAGTTGGACAGGGTCCCTCTATACGCAGTATTTT

J: TRBJ2-1
V: TRBV15
D: .
CDR3: CATRLGPRSYNEQFF
DNA: TGTGCCACCAGGCTTGGTCCCCGATCCTACAATGAGCAGTTCTTC

J: TRBJ2-2
V: TRBV10-2
D: TRBD2
CDR3: CASRGLADSGELFF
DNA: TGCGCCAGCAGGGGACTAGCGGACTCCGGGGAGCTGTTTTTT

J: TRBJ2-1
V: TRBV11-3
D: TRBD1
CDR3: CASSLDRGRGRSEQFF
DNA: TGTGCCAGCAGCTTAGATCGTGGCAGGGGGCGCAGTGAGCAGTTCTTC

J: TRBJ2-7
V: TRBV19
D: TRBD2
CDR3: CASSISSGRNYEQYF
DNA: TGTGCCAGTAGTATCAGTAGCGGGAGGAACTACGAGCAGTACTTC

J: TRBJ2-7
V: TRBV27
D: .
CDR3: CASTPLGGASHEQYF
DNA: TGTGCCAGTACTCCTCTAGGGGGGGCTTCCCACGAGCAGTACTTC

J: TRBJ2-3
V: TRBV23-1
D: .
CDR3: CASSRKGYTDTQYF
DNA: TGCGCCAGCAGCAGGAAAGGGTACACAGATACGCAGTATTTT

J: TRBJ2-7
V: TRBV5-8
D: .
CDR3: CASSHGTGSYEQYF
DNA: TGTGCCAGCAGCCATGGGACTGGCTCCTACGAGCAGTACTTC

J: TRBJ2-2
V: TRBV7-7
D: .
CDR3: CASSSGQGGTGELFF
DNA: TGTGCCAGCAGCTCGGGACAAGGGGGGACCGGGGAGCTGTTTTTT